These 10 T cell receptor beta chains were sequenced from one sample in a study of shared T cell receptors in the human thymus. Libraries were prepared by immunoSEQ multiplex PCR; TCRdb keeps only in-frame clonotypes and omits some of them. The sample shows 600,000 or so clones, about 89% of them seen only once. The sample was also reused in another study, on human thymus T cells.

Sequences were obtained from thymocytes. The receptors were sampled from a boy younger than two with a congenital heart defect.

This clone has only one observation. The genes are TRBV30 and TRBJ1-5, with no clear D. V was pared by 1 base and J by 0 bases, with 10 bases between. The CDR3 has 15 amino acids. Germline loops: CDR1 GTSNPN, CDR2 SVGIG (reference sequence). The CDR3 nucleotides are TGTGCCTGGAGTGCGGCCGGGTATAGCAATCAGCCCCAGCATTTT. Amino acid sequence: CAWSAAGYSNQPQHF.

This clone has just a few counts. In nucleotides, the CDR3 is TGTGCCAGCAGTTTAGACAGGGGAAGCCACACTGAAGCTTTCTTT. Its protein is CASSLDRGSHTEAFF. The rearrangement joins TRBV28 to TRBJ1-1, with 8 bases identical to TRBD1. Germline V gene data show CDR1 as MDHEN and CDR2 as SYDVKM. Losses at the gene ends were 2 bases for V and 3 bases for J; bases not matched to a gene: 5. This CDR3 has 15 amino acids. Full variable domain (missing parts from reference TRBV28 and TRBJ1-1): DVKVTQSSRYLVKRTGEKVFLECVQDMDHENMFWYRQDPGLGLRLIYFSYDVKMKEKGDIPEGYSVSREKKERFSLILESASTNQTSMYLCASSLDRGSHTEAFFGQGTRLTVV.

The gene calls are TRBV25-1 and TRBJ2-1, with 7 bases fitting TRBD1. Germline-derived CDR1 and CDR2 are MGHDK and SYGVNS. This CDR3 region has 15 residues. Trimming cost V 3 bases and J 3 bases; bases outside gene matches: 5. CDR3 DNA sequence: TGTGCCAGCAGTGATGACCGGGACAGCTACAATGAGCAGTTCTTC. Encoded protein: CASSDDRDSYNEQFF.

V gene TRBV19 combines with J gene TRBJ1-5, with 7 bases that match TRBD1. The germline V gene encodes CDR1 LNHDA and CDR2 SQIVND (reference sequence). Germline trimming cut 6 bases from V and 2 bases from J; bases unmatched to any gene: 7. This CDR3 contains 15 residues. CDR3 loop: CASSRGTRGNQPQHF. The CDR3 DNA follows: TGTGCCAGTAGCAGGGGGACCAGGGGCAATCAGCCCCAGCATTTT.

This clone was counted only a few times. The J gene is TRBJ2-5, the V gene TRBV5-1, with D perhaps TRBD2 (7 bases). CDR1 and CDR2 (germline): SGHRS, YFSETQ. V was clipped by 2 bases and J by 4 bases, with 12 bases between them. The CDR3 sequence is 14 residues long. CDR3 coding DNA: TGCGCCAGCAGCTTCGGGGGGCTACGAGAGACCCAGTACTTC. This encodes CASSFGGLRETQYF.

The V call is TRBV2, the J call TRBJ1-5; the D gene is possibly TRBD1 (6 bases). This CDR3 has 13 amino acids. Looked up from germline, CDR1 is SNHLY and CDR2 is FYNNEI. The V gene lost 7 bases and the J gene lost 7 bases, with 14 bases spanning the gap. CDR3 DNA sequence: TGTGCCAGCACCCAGGGGATTCGGCAGCCCCAGCATTTT. Translated: CASTQGIRQPQHF.

This rearrangement joins TRBV5-8 to TRBJ1-3, with TRBD1 identical over 9 bases. V lost 2 bases, J lost 7 bases, and 13 bases stayed unmatched. In germline, CDR1 is SGHTS, CDR2 YDEGEE. The CDR3 totals 17 residues. In nucleotides, the CDR3 is TGTGCCAGCAGCTTTGGTCGATGGGACAGGGTTTTCAACACCATATATTTT. Its protein product is CASSFGRWDRVFNTIYF.

This sequence joins TRBV9 and TRBJ2-6, with 10 bases fitting TRBD2. Germline V gene data show CDR1 as SGDLS and CDR2 as YYNGEE. The junction had 7 bases not matched to a gene; V was cut back by 4 bases and J by 0 bases. The CDR3 has 18 amino acids. The CDR3 reads CASSTGLAVRSGANVLTF. The CDR3 DNA reads TGTGCCAGCAGCACTGGACTAGCGGTCCGCTCTGGGGCCAACGTCCTGACTTTC.

The chain has TRBV4-3 and TRBJ2-1; 7 positions agree with TRBD2. The CDR3 consists of 14 residues. Germline CDR1 is LGHNA and CDR2 is YSLEER. Germline trimming cut 1 base from V and 7 bases from J; bases unmatched to any gene: 4. The CDR3 here is CASSQASGGNEQFF. DNA for the CDR3: TGCGCCAGCAGCCAAGCCTCCGGGGGGAATGAGCAGTTCTTC.

The chain is built from TRBV10-3 and TRBJ2-7; perhaps TRBD2 as D (5 bases). Trimming left V 2 bases short and J 3 bases short, with 11 bases between. This CDR3 is 14 amino acids long. Germline V gene sequence: CDR1 ENHRY, CDR2 SYGVKD. The CDR3 DNA reads TGTGCCATCAGTGAGCGGGAAAGTCGCTACGAGCAGTACTTC. Amino acids: CAISERESRYEQYF.